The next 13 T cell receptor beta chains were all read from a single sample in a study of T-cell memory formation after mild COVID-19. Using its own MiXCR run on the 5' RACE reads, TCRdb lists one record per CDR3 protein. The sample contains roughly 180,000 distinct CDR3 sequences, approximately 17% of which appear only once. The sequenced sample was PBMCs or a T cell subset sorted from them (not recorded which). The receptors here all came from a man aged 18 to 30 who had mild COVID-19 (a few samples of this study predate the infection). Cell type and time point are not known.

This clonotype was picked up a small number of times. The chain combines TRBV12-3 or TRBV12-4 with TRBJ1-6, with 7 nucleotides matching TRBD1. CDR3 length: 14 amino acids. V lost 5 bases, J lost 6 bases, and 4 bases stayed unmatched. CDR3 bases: TGTGCCAGCAGTATCGGACAGGTTAATTCACCCCTCCACTTT. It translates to CASSIGQVNSPLHF.

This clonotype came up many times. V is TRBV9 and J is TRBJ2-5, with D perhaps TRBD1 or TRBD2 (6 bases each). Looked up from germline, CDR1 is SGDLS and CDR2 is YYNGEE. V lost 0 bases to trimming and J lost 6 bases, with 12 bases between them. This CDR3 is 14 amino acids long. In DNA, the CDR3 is TGTGCCAGCAGCGTAGAGGGGGGCTGGCAGACCCAGTACTTC. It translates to CASSVEGGWQTQYF. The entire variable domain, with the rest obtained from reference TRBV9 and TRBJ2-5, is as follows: DSGVTQTPKHLITATGQRVTLRCSPRSGDLSVYWYQQSLDQGLQFLIQYYNGEERAKGNILERFSAQQFPDLHSELNLSSLELGDSALYFCASSVEGGWQTQYFGPGTRLLVL.

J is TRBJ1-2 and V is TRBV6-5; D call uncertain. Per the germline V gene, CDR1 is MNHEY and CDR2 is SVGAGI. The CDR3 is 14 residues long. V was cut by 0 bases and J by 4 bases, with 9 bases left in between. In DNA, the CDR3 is TGTGCCAGCAGTTACTCGAGTCCAGGCTATGGCTACACCTTC. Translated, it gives CASSYSSPGYGYTF.

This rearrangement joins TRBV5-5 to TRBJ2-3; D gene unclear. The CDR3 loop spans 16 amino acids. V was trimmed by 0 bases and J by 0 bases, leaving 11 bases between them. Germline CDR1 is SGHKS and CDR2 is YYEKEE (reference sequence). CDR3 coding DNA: TGTGCCAGCAGCTTGGTTCAGGCCTCTAGCACAGATACGCAGTATTTT. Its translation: CASSLVQASSTDTQYF. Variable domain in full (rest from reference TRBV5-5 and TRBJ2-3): DAGVTQSPTHLIKTRGQQVTLRCSPISGHKSVSWYQQVLGQGPQFIFQYYEKEERGRGNFPDRFSARQFPNYSSELNVNALLLGDSALYLCASSLVQASSTDTQYFGPGTRLTVL.

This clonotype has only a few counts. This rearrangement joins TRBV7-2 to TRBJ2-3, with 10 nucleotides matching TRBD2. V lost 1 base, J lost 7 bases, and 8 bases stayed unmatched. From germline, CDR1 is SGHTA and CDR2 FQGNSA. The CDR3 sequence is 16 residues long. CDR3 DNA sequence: TGTGCCAGCAGCTTAGTAGCGGGGGGACCACAAAATACGCAGTATTTT. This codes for CASSLVAGGPQNTQYF.

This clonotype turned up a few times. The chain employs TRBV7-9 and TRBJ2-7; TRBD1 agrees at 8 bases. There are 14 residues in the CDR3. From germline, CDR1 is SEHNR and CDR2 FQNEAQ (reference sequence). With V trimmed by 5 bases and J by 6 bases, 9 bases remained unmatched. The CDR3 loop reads CASSPGGTGGEQYF. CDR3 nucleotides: TGTGCCAGCAGCCCCGGCGGGACAGGAGGCGAGCAGTACTTC.

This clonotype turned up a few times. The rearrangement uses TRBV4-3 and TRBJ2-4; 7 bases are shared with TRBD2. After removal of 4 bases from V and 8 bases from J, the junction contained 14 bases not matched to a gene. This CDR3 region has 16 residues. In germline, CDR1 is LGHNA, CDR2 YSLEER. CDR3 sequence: CASSRIFGGGIDIQYF. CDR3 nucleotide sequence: TGCGCCAGCAGCCGCATTTTCGGCGGGGGTATAGACATTCAGTACTTC.

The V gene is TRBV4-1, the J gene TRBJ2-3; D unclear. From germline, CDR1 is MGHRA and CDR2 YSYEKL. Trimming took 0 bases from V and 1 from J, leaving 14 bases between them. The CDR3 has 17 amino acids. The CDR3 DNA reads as TGCGCCAGCAGCCAAGAGGCCCGACATAGCCGCACAGATACGCAGTATTTT. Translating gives CASSQEARHSRTDTQYF.

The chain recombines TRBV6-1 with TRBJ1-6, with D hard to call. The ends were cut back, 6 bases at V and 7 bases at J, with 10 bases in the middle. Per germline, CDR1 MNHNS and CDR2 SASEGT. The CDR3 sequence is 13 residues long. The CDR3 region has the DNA TGTGCCAGCAGGGTGATGGAAAATTCACCCCTCCACTTT. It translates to CASRVMENSPLHF.

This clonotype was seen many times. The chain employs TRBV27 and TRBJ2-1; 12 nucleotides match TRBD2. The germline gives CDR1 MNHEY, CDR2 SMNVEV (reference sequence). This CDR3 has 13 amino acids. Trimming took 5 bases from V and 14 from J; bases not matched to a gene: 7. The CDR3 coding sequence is TGTGCCAGCAGTCCACGGACTAGCGGGGTAGAGTTCTTC. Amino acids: CASSPRTSGVEFF.

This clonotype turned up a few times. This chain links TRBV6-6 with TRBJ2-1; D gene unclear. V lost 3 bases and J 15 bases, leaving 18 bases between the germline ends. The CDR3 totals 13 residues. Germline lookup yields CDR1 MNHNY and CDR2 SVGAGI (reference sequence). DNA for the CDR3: TGTGCCAGCAGTTATTTGGCTGTAGTCCACTCGTTCTTC. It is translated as CASSYLAVVHSFF.

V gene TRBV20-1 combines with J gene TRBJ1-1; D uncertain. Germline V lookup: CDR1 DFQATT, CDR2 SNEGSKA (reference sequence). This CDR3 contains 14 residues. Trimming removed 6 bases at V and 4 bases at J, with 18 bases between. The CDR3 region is CSAKKEGPTTEAFF. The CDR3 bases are TGCAGTGCGAAAAAGGAGGGTCCGACCACTGAAGCTTTCTTT.

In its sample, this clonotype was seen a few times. CDR3 nucleotide sequence: TGTGCCAGCAGTTACCGAACCGGCGGCCGCACAGATACGCAGTATTTT. Its protein is CASSYRTGGRTDTQYF. The chain recombines TRBV6-5 with TRBJ2-3; no reliable D call. Trimming shortened V by 2 bases and J by 1 base, and 13 bases separated the two germline ends. This CDR3 is built from 16 residues. CDR1 and CDR2 from the germline V gene are MNHEY and SVGAGI.